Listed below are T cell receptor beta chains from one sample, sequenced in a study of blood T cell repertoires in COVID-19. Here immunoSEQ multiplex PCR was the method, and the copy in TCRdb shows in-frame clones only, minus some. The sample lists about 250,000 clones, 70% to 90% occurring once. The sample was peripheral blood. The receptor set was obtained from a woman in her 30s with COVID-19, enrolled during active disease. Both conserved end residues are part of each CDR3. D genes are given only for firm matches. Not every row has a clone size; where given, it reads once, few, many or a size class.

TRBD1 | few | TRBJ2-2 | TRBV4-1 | TGCGCCAGCACCTTAAAGACAGGGATGGGCACCGGGGAGCTGTTTTTT | CASTLKTGMGTGELFF
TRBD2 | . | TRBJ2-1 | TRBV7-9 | TGTGCCAGCAGCCAGGGACTAGGACTCAATGAGCAGTTCTTC | CASSQGLGLNEQFF
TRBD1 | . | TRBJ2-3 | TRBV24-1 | TGTGCCACCAGTGCCGGGACAGCGATCCTCACAGATACGCAGTATTTT | CATSAGTAILTDTQYF
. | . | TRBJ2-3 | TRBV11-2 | TGTGCCAGCAGCTTAGAGTCCCCTGCAGGAGGTATCACAGATACGCAGTATTTT | CASSLESPAGGITDTQYF
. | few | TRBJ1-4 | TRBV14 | TGTGCCAGCAGCCAAGATTCGACTAAAAAACTGTTTTTT | CASSQDSTKKLFF
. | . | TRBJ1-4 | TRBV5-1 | TGCGCCAGCAGCTTGGACAGGTCGTCAACTAATGAAAAACTGTTTTTT | CASSLDRSSTNEKLFF
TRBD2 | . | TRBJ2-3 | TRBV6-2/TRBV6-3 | TGTGCCAGCAGCCCGATTGGGGCGGGGGTAACAGATACGCAGTATTTT | CASSPIGAGVTDTQYF
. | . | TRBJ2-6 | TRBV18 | TGTGCCTCCACCGTGGTGGGCGCCTCTGGGGCCAACGTCCTGACTTTC | CASTVVGASGANVLTF
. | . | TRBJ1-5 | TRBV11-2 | TGTGCCAGCAGCTTAGAGGGTCTCGGGCAGCCCCAGCATTTT | CASSLEGLGQPQHF
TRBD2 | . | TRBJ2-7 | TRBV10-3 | TGTGCCATCAGTGAGCTAGCGGGGGCCTACGAGCAGTACTTC | CAISELAGAYEQYF
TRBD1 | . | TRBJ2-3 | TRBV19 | TGTGCCAGTAGTGCAGGGGGTGATACAGATACGCAGTATTTT | CASSAGGDTDTQYF
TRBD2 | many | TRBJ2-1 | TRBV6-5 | TGTGCCAGCAGCCGGGACTACGCCTACAATGAGCAGTTCTTC | CASSRDYAYNEQFF
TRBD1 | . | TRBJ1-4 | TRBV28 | TGTGCCAGCAGTTTAAAAGGGACAGCTAATGAAAAACTGTTTTTT | CASSLKGTANEKLFF
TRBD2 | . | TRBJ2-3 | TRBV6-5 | TGTGCCAGCGGACTAGCGGGAGGAACAGATACGCAGTATTTT | CASGLAGGTDTQYF
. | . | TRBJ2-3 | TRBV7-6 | TGTGCCAGCAGCTCCGTCGATGGAGGCCTTACCGCAGATACGCAGTATTTT | CASSSVDGGLTADTQYF
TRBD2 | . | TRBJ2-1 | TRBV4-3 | TGCGCCAGCAGCCAAGATCCGGGACTAGCGAATGAGCAGTTCTTC | CASSQDPGLANEQFF
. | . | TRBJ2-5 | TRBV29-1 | TGCAGCGTCTCCCCCCGGGGGATGGAGCAAGAGACCCAGTACTTC | CSVSPRGMEQETQYF
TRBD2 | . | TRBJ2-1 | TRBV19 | TGTGCCAGTAGTATATTAGCGGGAGTCAGATACAATGAGCAGTTCTTC | CASSILAGVRYNEQFF
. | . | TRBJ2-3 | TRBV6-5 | TGTGCCAGCATTTACCGGACAGATACGCAGTATTTT | CASIYRTDTQYF
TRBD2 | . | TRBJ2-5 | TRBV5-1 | TGCGCCAGCAGCTTTCGACTAGCGGGGGGGCTAGAGACCCAGTACTTC | CASSFRLAGGLETQYF
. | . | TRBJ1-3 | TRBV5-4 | TGTGCCAGCAGCTTGACTGGTGGGGGAGGGGGTCGCGGAAACACCATATATTTT | CASSLTGGGGGRGNTIYF
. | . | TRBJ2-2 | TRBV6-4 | TGTGCCAGCAGTGACGAGCAGAAGGGGGGGACCGGGGAGCTGTTTTTT | CASSDEQKGGTGELFF
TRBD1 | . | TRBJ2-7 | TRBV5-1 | TGCGCCAGCAGCGCACTAAGCTATGGGACAGGCTCCTACGAGCAGTACTTC | CASSALSYGTGSYEQYF
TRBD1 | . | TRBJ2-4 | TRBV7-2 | TGTGCCAGCAGCTTAAAAGGGACAGGCGCTGACATTCAGTACTTC | CASSLKGTGADIQYF
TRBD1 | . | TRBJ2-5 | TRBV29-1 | TGCAGCGTTGAAAGAGAAGGACAGGGGGAAGAGACCCAGTACTTC | CSVEREGQGEETQYF
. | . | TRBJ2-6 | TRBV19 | TGTGCCAGTAGTATGCGGCAGTCTGGGGCCAACGTCCTGACTTTC | CASSMRQSGANVLTF
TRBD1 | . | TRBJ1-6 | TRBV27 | TGTGCCAGCAGTCGGACAGGGTGGGGGTATAATTCACCCCTCCACTTT | CASSRTGWGYNSPLHF
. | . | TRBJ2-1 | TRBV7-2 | TGTGCCAGCAGCCTAGGGTCCGCGTGGGGAGCGGAGGGGATGGGTGAGCAGTTCTTC | CASSLGSAWGAEGMGEQFF
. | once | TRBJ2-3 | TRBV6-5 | TGTGCCAGCAGTTACTCGTACAGGGCGACAGATACGCAGTATTTT | CASSYSYRATDTQYF
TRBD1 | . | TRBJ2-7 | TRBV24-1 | TGTGCCACCAGTGAGAAGACAGGGGGGTACGAGCAGTACTTC | CATSEKTGGYEQYF
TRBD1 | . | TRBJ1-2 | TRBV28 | TGTGCCAGCAGTTTTCCAACACGTGACAGGGTCTCCAACTATGGCTACACCTTC | CASSFPTRDRVSNYGYTF
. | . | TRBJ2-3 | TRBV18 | TGTGCCAGCTCACCGACTGATTTGACAGATACGCAGTATTTT | CASSPTDLTDTQYF
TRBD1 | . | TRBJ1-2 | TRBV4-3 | TGCGCCAGCAGCCAAGCCACGCAGGAGGGACAGCCTATCACTAACTATGGCTACACCTTC | CASSQATQEGQPITNYGYTF
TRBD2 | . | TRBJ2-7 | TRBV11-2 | TGTGCCAGCAGCCCCATGCCGCTAGCGGGAAACTACGAGCAGTACTTC | CASSPMPLAGNYEQYF
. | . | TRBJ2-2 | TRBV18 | TGTGCCAGCTCCCCCGAGGGCCATGCAGGGGAGCTGTTTTTT | CASSPEGHAGELFF